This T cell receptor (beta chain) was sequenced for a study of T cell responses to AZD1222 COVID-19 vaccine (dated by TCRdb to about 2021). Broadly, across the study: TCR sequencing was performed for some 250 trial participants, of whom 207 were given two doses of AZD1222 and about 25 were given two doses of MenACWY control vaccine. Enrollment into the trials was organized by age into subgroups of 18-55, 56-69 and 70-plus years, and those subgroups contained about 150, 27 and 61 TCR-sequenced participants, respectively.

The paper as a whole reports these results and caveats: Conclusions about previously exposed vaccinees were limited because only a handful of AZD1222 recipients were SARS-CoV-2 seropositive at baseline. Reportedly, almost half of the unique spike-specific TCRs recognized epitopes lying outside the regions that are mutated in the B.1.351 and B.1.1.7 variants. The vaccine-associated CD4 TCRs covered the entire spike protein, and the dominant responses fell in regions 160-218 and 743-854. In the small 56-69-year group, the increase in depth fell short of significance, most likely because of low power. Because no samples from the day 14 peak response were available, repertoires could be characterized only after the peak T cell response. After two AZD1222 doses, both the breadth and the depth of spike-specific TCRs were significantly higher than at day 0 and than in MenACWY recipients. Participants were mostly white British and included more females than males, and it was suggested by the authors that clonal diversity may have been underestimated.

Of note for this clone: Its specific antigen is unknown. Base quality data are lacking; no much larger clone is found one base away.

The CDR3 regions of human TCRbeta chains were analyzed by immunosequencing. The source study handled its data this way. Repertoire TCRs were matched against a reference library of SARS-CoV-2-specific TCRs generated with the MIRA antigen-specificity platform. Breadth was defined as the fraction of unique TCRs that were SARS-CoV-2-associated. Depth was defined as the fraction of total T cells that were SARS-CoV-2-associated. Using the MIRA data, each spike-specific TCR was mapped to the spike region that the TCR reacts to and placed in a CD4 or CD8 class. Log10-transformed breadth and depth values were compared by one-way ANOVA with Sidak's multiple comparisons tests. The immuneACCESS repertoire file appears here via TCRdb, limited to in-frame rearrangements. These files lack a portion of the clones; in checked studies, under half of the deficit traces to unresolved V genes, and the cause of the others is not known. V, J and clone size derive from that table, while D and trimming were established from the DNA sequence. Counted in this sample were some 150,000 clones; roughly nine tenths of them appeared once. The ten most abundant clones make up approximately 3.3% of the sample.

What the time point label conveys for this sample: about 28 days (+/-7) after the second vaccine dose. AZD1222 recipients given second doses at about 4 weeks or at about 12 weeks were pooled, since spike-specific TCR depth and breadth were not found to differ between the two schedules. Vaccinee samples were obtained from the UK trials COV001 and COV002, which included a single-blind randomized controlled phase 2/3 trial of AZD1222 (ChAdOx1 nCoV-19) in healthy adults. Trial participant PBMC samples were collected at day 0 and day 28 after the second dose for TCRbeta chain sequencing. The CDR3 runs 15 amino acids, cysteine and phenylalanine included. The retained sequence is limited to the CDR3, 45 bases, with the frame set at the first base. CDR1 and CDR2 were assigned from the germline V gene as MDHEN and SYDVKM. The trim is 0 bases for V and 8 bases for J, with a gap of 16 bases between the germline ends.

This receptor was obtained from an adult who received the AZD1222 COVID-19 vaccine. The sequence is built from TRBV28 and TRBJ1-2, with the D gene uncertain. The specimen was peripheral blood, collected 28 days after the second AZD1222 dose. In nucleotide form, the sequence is TGTGCCAGCAGTTTATGGGCGATTCCCCGTTGGGGCTACACCTTC. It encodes CASSLWAIPRWGYTF.